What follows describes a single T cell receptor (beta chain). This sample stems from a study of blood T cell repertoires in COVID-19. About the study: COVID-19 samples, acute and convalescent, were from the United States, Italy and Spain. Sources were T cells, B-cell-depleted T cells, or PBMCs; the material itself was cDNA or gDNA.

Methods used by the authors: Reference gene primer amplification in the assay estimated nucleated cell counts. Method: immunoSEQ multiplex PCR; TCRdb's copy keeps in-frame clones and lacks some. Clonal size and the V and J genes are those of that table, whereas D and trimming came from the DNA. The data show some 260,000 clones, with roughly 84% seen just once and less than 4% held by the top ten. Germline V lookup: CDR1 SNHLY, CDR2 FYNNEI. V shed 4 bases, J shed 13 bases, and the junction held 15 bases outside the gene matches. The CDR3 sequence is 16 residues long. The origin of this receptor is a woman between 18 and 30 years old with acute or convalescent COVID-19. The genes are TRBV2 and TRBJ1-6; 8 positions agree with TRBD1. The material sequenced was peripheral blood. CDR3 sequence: CASSGTGFQGSSPLHF. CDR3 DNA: TGTGCCAGCAGTGGGACAGGGTTTCAAGGCTCTTCCCCCCTCCACTTT.